This T cell receptor beta chain originates from a study of a mutant IDH1 vaccine in newly diagnosed glioma. In the study overall: First vaccine doses came 4-6 weeks after radiotherapy alone, or with temozolomide cycles. Patients previously underwent radiotherapy, temozolomide, or both, and most underwent both.

Time point given: week 47, end of study. Vaccination comprised doses that each held 300 ug of mutant IDH1 20-mer peptide, plus topical imiquimod. Eight vaccinations went to patients in weeks 1, 3, 5, 7, 11, 15, 19, 23. Each of the donors came in with new WHO grade 3 or 4 astrocytomas that were IDH1-mutant and ATRX-lost. The protocol was immunoSEQ multiplex PCR, while the TCRdb copy is restricted to in-frame clones and leaves out a portion. The sample has fewer than 35,000 clones; approximately 84% are singletons. Regarding this clone: The antigen remains undetermined.

The length of the CDR3 is 16 residues. The ends were cut back, 0 bases at V and 7 bases at J, with 18 bases in the middle. Germline CDR1 is SGHAT and CDR2 is FQNNGV. The source is a man aged 25-45 years with glioma. The V gene is TRBV11-2, the J gene TRBJ2-5; possibly TRBD2 for D (5 bases). The sequences come from PBMCs, collected from a glioma patient whose treatment included an IDH1 peptide vaccine. The CDR3 DNA reads TGTGCCAGCAGCTTAGATTTCGGGGAAAGTCCGAGGACCCAGTACTTC. Translating gives CASSLDFGESPRTQYF.